A single sample gave rise to the 3 T cell receptor beta chains below, sequenced in a study of cytomegalovirus exposure and HLA in healthy donors (dated by TCRdb to 2017 to 2019). To prepare the library, the immunoSEQ multiplex PCR assay was applied. For the multiplex PCR, a mixture combining 60 forward primers for TCR Vbeta segments and 13 reverse primers for TCR Jbeta segments was used. In TCRdb, the immuneACCESS table is reduced to in-frame sequences with V and J assigned. These tables do not hold every clone; where another copy was compared, an unresolved V gene accounts for under half, and the others remain unexplained. This sample holds approximately 170,000 clones; over 75% were observed only once. Of the sample, around 3.1% falls within the top ten clones. Sequenced: PBMCs. The receptor set was obtained from a female donor in good health and CMV-seronegative.

CDR3 protein: CASSLNGRGTDTQYF. The CDR3 DNA sequence: TGTGCCAGCAGCTTAAACGGCAGGGGCACAGATACGCAGTATTTT. V gene TRBV7-3 combines with J gene TRBJ2-3; TRBD1 is a possible D gene (5 bases). V lost 1 base and J 1 base, leaving 9 bases between the germline ends. The CDR3 extends over 15 amino acids. The V gene's germline CDR1 is SGHTA and CDR2 FQGTGA.

J is TRBJ1-2 and V is TRBV27; TRBD1 aligns across 7 bases. Germline V gene lookup returns CDR1 MNHEY and CDR2 SMNVEV (reference sequence). This CDR3 comprises 13 residues. J gave up 3 bases and V 8 bases, and 6 bases lay outside the gene matches. The CDR3 here is CASGGQSYYGYTF. The CDR3 DNA reads TGTGCCAGCGGGGGACAGTCGTACTATGGCTACACCTTC.

The rearrangement joins TRBV9 to TRBJ1-2; maybe TRBD1 (6 bases). CDR1 and CDR2 from the germline V gene are SGDLS and YYNGEE. V was cut by 0 bases and J by 8 bases, with 14 bases left in between. This CDR3 is 14 amino acids long. CDR3 region: CASSVGQGISGYTF. CDR3 DNA sequence: TGTGCCAGCAGCGTAGGGCAGGGGATATCGGGCTACACCTTC.